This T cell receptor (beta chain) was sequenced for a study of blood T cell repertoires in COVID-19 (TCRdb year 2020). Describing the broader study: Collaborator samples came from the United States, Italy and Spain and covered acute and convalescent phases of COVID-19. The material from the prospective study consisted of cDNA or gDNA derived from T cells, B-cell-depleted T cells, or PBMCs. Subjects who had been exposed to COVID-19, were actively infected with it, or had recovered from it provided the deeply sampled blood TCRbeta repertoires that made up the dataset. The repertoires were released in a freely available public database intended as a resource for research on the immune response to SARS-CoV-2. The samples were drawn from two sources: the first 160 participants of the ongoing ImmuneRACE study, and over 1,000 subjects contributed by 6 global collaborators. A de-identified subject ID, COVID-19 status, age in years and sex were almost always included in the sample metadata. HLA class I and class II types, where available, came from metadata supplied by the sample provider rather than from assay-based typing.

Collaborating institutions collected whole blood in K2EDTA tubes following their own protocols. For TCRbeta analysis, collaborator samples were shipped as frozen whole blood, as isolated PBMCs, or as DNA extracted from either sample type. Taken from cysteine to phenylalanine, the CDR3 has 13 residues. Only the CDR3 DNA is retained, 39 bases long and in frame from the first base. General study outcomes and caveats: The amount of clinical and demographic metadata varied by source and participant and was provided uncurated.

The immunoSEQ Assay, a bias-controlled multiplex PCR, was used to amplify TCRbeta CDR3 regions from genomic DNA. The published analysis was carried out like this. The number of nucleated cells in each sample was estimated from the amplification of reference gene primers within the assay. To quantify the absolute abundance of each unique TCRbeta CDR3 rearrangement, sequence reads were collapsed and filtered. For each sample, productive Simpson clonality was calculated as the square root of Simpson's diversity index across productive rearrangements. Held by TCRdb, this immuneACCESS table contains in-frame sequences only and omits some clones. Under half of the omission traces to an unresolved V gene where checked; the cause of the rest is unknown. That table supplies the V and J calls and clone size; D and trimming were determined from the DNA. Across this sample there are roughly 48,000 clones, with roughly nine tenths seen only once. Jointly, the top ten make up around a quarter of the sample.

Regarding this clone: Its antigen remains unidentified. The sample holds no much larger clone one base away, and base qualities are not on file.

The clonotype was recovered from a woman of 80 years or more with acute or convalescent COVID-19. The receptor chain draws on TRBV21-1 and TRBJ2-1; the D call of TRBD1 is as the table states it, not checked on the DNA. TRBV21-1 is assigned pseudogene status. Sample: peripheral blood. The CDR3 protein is CARRGWGRGEQFF. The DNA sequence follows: TGTGCCAGAAGAGGCTGGGGCAGGGGTGAGCAGTTCTTC.